The source of this T cell receptor (beta chain) is a study of PD-L1 blockade in urothelial cancer. Time point meaning: pretreatment peripheral blood. TCRdb's copy holds only in-frame clones and misses some; the assay was immunoSEQ multiplex PCR. This table holds under 100,000 clones, almost 90% found once. The material was PBMCs, obtained around atezolizumab (anti-PD-L1) treatment. The clonotype was recovered from a man aged 55 to 69 with urothelial cancer.

The CDR3 nucleotides read TGTGCCAGCAGTGTGAGCCACGTGGGGGGGTTGAACCCCCCCCAGTACTTC. Its protein is CASSVSHVGGLNPPQYF. The chain couples TRBV6-1 to TRBJ2-5; 7 bases fit TRBD2. The CDR3 length is 17 residues. V lost 4 bases and J lost 9; bases outside the gene matches: 20. Looked up from germline, CDR1 is MNHNS and CDR2 is SASEGT.